A selection of T cell receptor beta chains follows, all from one sample in a study of blood T cell repertoires in COVID-19. The table came from immunoSEQ multiplex PCR; TCRdb's copy has only in-frame clones and leaves some out. The table shows about 76,000 clones, with around four fifths occurring only once. Specimen: peripheral blood. The receptor set was obtained from a human donor in a cohort sampled during active COVID-19. Both conserved end residues are trimmed from each CDR3. The order of the fields is CDR3 protein, V gene.

CDR3aa: ASSEARNSRTEAF
v_gene: TRBV6-1

CDR3aa: ASSFIAGSYGELF
v_gene: TRBV7-2

CDR3aa: ASSEAGTYSNQPQH
v_gene: TRBV2

CDR3aa: ASSPGGAIDTEAF
v_gene: TRBV14

CDR3aa: ASSLGQGNTGELF
v_gene: TRBV5-1

CDR3aa: ASSLGSSGNTIY
v_gene: TRBV5-1

CDR3aa: ASSPYRGGPSTDTQY
v_gene: TRBV18

CDR3aa: ASGRGPQLEQY
v_gene: TRBV6-5

CDR3aa: ASLPGGKLTGELF
v_gene: TRBV6-5

CDR3aa: ASSLSGWSYEQY
v_gene: TRBV28

CDR3aa: AWKSAGTNEKLF
v_gene: TRBV30

CDR3aa: SVGQGYNEQF
v_gene: TRBV29-1

CDR3aa: ASSLGRQVYEQY
v_gene: TRBV7-8

CDR3aa: ASIRGQSGNTIY
v_gene: TRBV6-7

CDR3aa: ASTTGVALGDEQF
v_gene: TRBV11-2

CDR3aa: ASSLTGPYGYT
v_gene: TRBV3-1/TRBV3-2

CDR3aa: ASSEWDSLNQPQH
v_gene: TRBV9

CDR3aa: AWSVVYRFYGYT
v_gene: TRBV30

CDR3aa: SVLLLRDRGPEQY
v_gene: TRBV29-1

CDR3aa: ASSQVPGQGSTDTQY
v_gene: TRBV3-1/TRBV3-2

CDR3aa: ASSFYIYQADEQTWGTNTGELF
v_gene: TRBV28

CDR3aa: AWSVRAYRDGREKLF
v_gene: TRBV30

CDR3aa: ASGLQGGTEAF
v_gene: TRBV12-5

CDR3aa: ATSRRDRDFYGYT
v_gene: TRBV24-1

CDR3aa: ASSYDSTYEQY
v_gene: TRBV2

CDR3aa: ASSPYAADYNEQF
v_gene: TRBV9